This T cell receptor beta chain was obtained from a study of cytomegalovirus exposure and HLA in healthy donors (dated by TCRdb to 2017 to 2019). For context, the study as a whole: In an earlier analysis of about 560 of the donors, 250 to 300 Gb of sequence data and 90 million to 120 million unique TCR beta sequences from 180 million or so T cells were reported. A later analysis re-examined previously published TCR beta repertoires from more than 650 donors and added high-resolution HLA genotyping to investigate patterns of TCR occurrence. HLA typing covered class I and class II loci at four-digit resolution. An earlier analysis of several hundred of the donors applied high-throughput TCR beta sequencing to assess whether each TCR beta V gene segment acted as functional or pseudogenic. Donor age, sex, ethnicity and CMV serostatus were compiled alongside the repertoire data. The study used immunosequencing to profile the T cell repertoires of approximately 630 subjects and linked those repertoires to cytomegalovirus serostatus. The study aimed to test whether cataloging public T cell receptors could reveal signatures of past pathogen exposure. The number of donors typed differed by locus, with roughly 629-640 for A, B, C, DRB1 and DQB1, around 500 for DQA1, 600 to 610 for DPA1, and approximately 470 for DPB1. All discovery cohort repertoires had been generated on a single sequencing platform. Of the roughly 400 genotyped donors, roughly 80% were placed in the genetic ancestry cluster associated with self-reported Caucasian donors. Roughly 300 gigabases of sequencing data and 70 million to 100 million unique TCR sequences were included in an early release covering around 600 HLA-typed donors. Rather than drawing on any new phenotypic data, the later analysis identified candidate immune exposures from TCR beta sequences and the way those sequences occurred across donors. To predict cytomegalovirus infection status, the study brought together high-throughput TCR immunosequencing, statistical association of individual TCRs with disease status, and machine learning. Because of strong linkage in the cohort, 5 or 6 DR-DQ haplotypes were treated as single units for association and clustering. Besides the first cohort of around 670 subjects, a separate validation cohort made up of 120 different subjects was used. Among 300 to 450 genotyped donors of the cohort, an average of around 240,000 unique TCR beta nucleotide sequences were sequenced per donor, roughly 18% of them non-productive. A later genetic analysis used genome-wide SNP genotypes for 398 of the 666 donors, treating that subset as a discovery cohort. Overall study outcomes, separate from this receptor: Immune exposure information for the cohort was limited to CMV serostatus. A later analysis found that HLA-associated TCR beta chains were more clonally expanded and had lower generation probabilities than equally common non-associated chains. Because the 87-base-pair reads could not distinguish some IMGT-functional V segments, including TRBV6-2 and TRBV6-3, those segments were excluded. A further reported finding was that TCR beta sequences accurately predicted the HLA-A and HLA-B alleles for most subjects in the first cohort. V-gene and J-gene trimming of TCR beta chains was associated with a missense DCLRE1C variant in a later genetic analysis, and the association was replicated in an independent cohort. The classifier was reported to diagnose cytomegalovirus status with high specificity and sensitivity in both the original and validation cohorts. A later analysis found that most CMV-associated TCR beta chains appeared HLA-restricted, with HLA associations seemingly driven largely by CMV exposure. In an earlier analysis of 450 to 750 of the donors, most TCR beta V segments appeared in productive rearrangements about 87% or about 30% of the time, broadly matching IMGT annotations. Most TCR sequences were observed very rarely across donors, whereas some public TCRs were present in many individuals. At a false discovery rate of 0.05, a later analysis linked fewer than 20,000 TCR beta sequences to specific HLA alleles. When HLA alleles, especially DR and DQ, strongly co-occurred, attributing TCR associations to individual alleles was difficult. Presence/absence analyses assumed roughly uniform sequencing depth across donors, an assumption that may not hold. A cluster of highly shared sequence variants was judged likely to be a technical artifact of the sequencing pipeline. Several of the top co-occurrence clusters appeared to be linked to parvovirus B19, influenza, CMV and Epstein-Barr virus, according to a later analysis. The earlier analysis of around 600 of the donors excluded seventeen rarely observed V segments, including chromosome 9 orphons, because counts were too low. The authors suggested that the approach could potentially be generalized to other disease states and immunological phenotypes. Because HLA typing was missing for some donors at each locus, association tests included only the typed subset. A few of the identified cytomegalovirus-associated TCR beta chains were confirmed in vitro to be specific for cytomegalovirus antigens. A later genetic analysis reported fewer N-insertions in productive TCRs among donors in an Asian-associated ancestry cluster than the roughly 700-donor mean. Linkage disequilibrium might explain the correlated functional status among segregating V segments, but an unknown experimental factor could not be excluded. In a later analysis, TCR association rates were found to vary across HLA loci, with the most associated TCRs seen for DRB1 alleles and the fewest for HLA-C alleles. In the study, approximately 160 TCR beta chains were listed as associated with cytomegalovirus. In this cohort, only TCR beta chains were sequenced, and detectable features were limited by the absence of alpha or paired-chain data.

The table lists this clone with a count of one. Its antigen is unknown. No base-level quality is on record; no much larger clone is a single base apart. The protocol used for the library was the immunoSEQ multiplex PCR assay. The multiplex PCR relied on a mix of 60 forward primers for TCR Vbeta segments and 13 reverse primers for TCR Jbeta segments. The CDR3 region of rearranged TCR beta genes was amplified from genomic DNA with a multiplex PCR assay. The Illumina HiSeq System was used to sequence the amplified TCR beta libraries as 87-base-pair reads. Per the authors' processing: A later analysis counted about 76 million unique TCR beta chains across the 650 to 800 repertoires, and some 12 million of these chains were shared by at least two donors. Raw reads were error-corrected and collapsed into unique sequences with a nearest-neighbor algorithm that merged closely related sequences to remove PCR and sequencing errors. Alignment of CDR3 sequences to IMGT reference sequences was used to assign V, D and J gene segments. For a sequence to be retained, a match of at least six nucleotides to both a V gene segment and a J gene segment was required. Rearrangements were called productive when the CDR3 lacked stop codons and stayed in frame with V and J; all others were non-productive. Following IMGT convention, CDR3 was defined as the stretch from the second conserved V-encoded cysteine to the conserved J-encoded phenylalanine. In an earlier analysis of around 570 of the donors, sequences lacking an unambiguous match to a single V gene segment were excluded. In an earlier analysis of about 590 of the donors, a V segment was called functional when productive rearrangements were above 56.7%, and segregating when the standard deviation between donors exceeded 5%. To diagnose cytomegalovirus status from the catalog of TCR beta chain sequences, a statistical classification framework was built. A later analysis assigned V and J genes by comparing TCR nucleotide sequences with IMGT/GENE-DB human TR gene sequences. In a later analysis, CDR3 sequences and most-parsimonious VDJ recombination scenarios were assigned using the TCRdist pipeline. In a later analysis, each TCR beta chain was defined by its CDR3 amino acid sequence together with its V-gene family, and reads lacking a unique V-gene family were excluded. As a way to deal with suspected cross-contamination and a sequencing artifact, a later analysis dropped hundreds of nucleotide sequences that were highly shared and had low generation probability. In a later analysis, a clonal expansion index for each public chain was calculated from normalized within-repertoire ranks of inferred template counts. In a later analysis, generation probabilities were computed using a VDJ recombination model fitted to out-of-frame rearrangements, and the results were checked against IGoR. A later analysis scored TCR-TCR, TCR-HLA and TCR-CMV co-occurrence with hypergeometric tests, applying a repertoire-size bias correction to TCR pairs. False discovery rates were estimated in a later analysis by permuting HLA or CMV assignments 20 times. In a later analysis, co-occurring TCRs were grouped with DBSCAN, and TCRdist sequence similarity was added when clustering was performed within HLA-allele-positive subsets. Repertoires with fewer than 30,000 or more than 120,000 public chains were left out of co-occurrence clustering, as were a handful of repertoires with anomalous nucleotide sharing. Not all clones reach the TCRdb copy of this immuneACCESS table, which keeps in-frame sequences only. Checked studies attribute under half of the gap to unresolved V genes and leave the rest unexplained. Clone size and V and J calls were adopted from that table, with D and trimming inferred from the DNA. This sample is represented by 150,000 or so clones; about 80% of them were singletons. The ten largest clones take up 10% to 15% of the sample.

The CDR3 has 18 amino acids, counting the end cysteine and phenylalanine. Solely the CDR3 DNA is kept, with 54 bases framed from the first base. Cut back by 0 bases and 0 bases, the V and J ends lie 15 bases apart. CDR1 and CDR2 were assigned from the germline V gene as SGHDT and YYEEEE. The cohort comprised fewer than 700 healthy bone marrow donors. At the time of sampling, all cohort members were nominally healthy, though unrecorded immune exposures were likely present. The donor tested CMV seropositive and was one of the 289 seropositive cohort members. A peripheral blood sample was collected from each donor, and TCR beta sequencing was performed on peripheral blood mononuclear cells. Genomic DNA extraction from the blood cell samples was performed with the Qiagen DNeasy Blood Extraction Kit.

The clonotype comes from a man aged 35 to 55 in good health and CMV-seropositive. Here the chain combines TRBV5-6 and TRBJ1-4, with no D gene named confidently. Sequences were obtained from PBMCs. The CDR3: CASSLGQAVESTNEKLFF. At the DNA level, the sequence is TGTGCCAGCAGCTTGGGGCAGGCTGTCGAGTCAACTAATGAAAAACTGTTTTTT.